The present entry profiles one T cell receptor (beta chain) with its context. This specimen includes other DNA sequences encoding the same CDR3. In the original processing: It was from reference gene primer amplification that nucleated cell counts were estimated. Sequenced by immunoSEQ multiplex PCR; TCRdb stores in-frame clones only, minus some. The V and J calls and the clone size are those of that table, but D and trimming were determined from the DNA. The table includes 250,000 or so clones, 86% detected once. The data were taken from a study of blood T cell repertoires in COVID-19. The TCR sequence derives from a man between 35 and 55 years old with active or convalescent COVID-19. Sequences were obtained from peripheral blood.

The DNA for the CDR3 is TGCGCCAGCAGCAGCGGGACTAGCGGCACAGATACGCAGTATTTT. Translating gives CASSSGTSGTDTQYF. The chain uses TRBV5-1 and TRBJ2-3; 10 nucleotides line up with TRBD2. Per germline, CDR1 SGHRS and CDR2 YFSETQ. The CDR3 spans 15 residues. Trimming at V came to 4 bases and at J to 1 base, leaving 3 bases not matched to a gene. The variable domain in full, with the rest retrieved from reference TRBV5-1 and TRBJ2-3, is KAGVTQTPRYLIKTRGQQVTLSCSPISGHRSVSWYQQTPGQGLQFLFEYFSETQRNKGNFPGRFSGRQFSNSRSEMNVSTLELGDSALYLCASSSGTSGTDTQYFGPGTRLTVL.